The 16 T cell receptor beta chains below all came from one sample that was sequenced in a study of blood T cell repertoires in COVID-19. Sequencing was performed with immunoSEQ multiplex PCR; in TCRdb, only in-frame clones are kept and a portion is missing. The table shows more than 200,000 clones, with over 75% occurring only once. Sequenced input: peripheral blood. These receptors were collected from a man older than 75 with acute or convalescent COVID-19.

The chain employs TRBV24-1 and TRBJ2-1; 15 bases match TRBD2. This CDR3 comprises 17 residues. CDR1 is KGHDR, CDR2 SFDVKD, per germline. V lost 2 bases to trimming and J lost 9 bases; unmatched junction nucleotides: 7. The chain's CDR3 is CATSDWAGLAGGGEQFF. In DNA, the CDR3 is TGTGCCACCAGTGATTGGGCGGGACTAGCGGGAGGTGGTGAGCAGTTCTTC.

The CDR3 is CASSQATGQGINYGYTF. The CDR3 DNA reads TGCGCCAGCAGCCAGGCCACGGGACAGGGGATCAACTATGGCTACACCTTC. J is TRBJ1-2 and V is TRBV4-3; 10 positions match TRBD1. The CDR3 contains 17 residues. The V gene's germline CDR1 is LGHNA and CDR2 YSLEER. With V trimmed by 3 bases and J by 2 bases, 9 bases remained unmatched.

The table lists this clone with a count of one. A junction boundary mismatches the germline segment, possibly from a read error. The rearrangement joins TRBV7-2 to TRBJ1-1; D is unclear. CDR3 length equals 13 residues. CDR1 SGHTA and CDR2 FQGNSA come from the germline V gene. The CDR3 DNA follows: TGTGCCAGCAGCTTAGGAGGGAACGCTGAAGCTTTCTTT. Its protein is CASSLGGNAEAFF.

V gene TRBV30 combines with J gene TRBJ1-4; D is undetermined. Germline V CDR1 and CDR2: GTSNPN, SVGIG (reference sequence). The CDR3 has 15 residues. Trimming cost V 0 bases and J 0 bases, with 8 bases left between them. The DNA for the CDR3 is TGTGCCTGGAGTGTACAGTTAACAACTAATGAAAAACTGTTTTTT. Protein sequence: CAWSVQLTTNEKLFF.

This chain joins TRBV7-2 and TRBJ2-3; TRBD2 matches at 16 bases. The V segment lost 0 bases and the J segment 1 base; nucleotides outside the gene matches: 4. The CDR3 is 19 amino acids. CDR1 is SGHTA, CDR2 FQGNSA, per germline. In nucleotides, the CDR3 is TGTGCCAGCAGCTTAGCGCCGGGACTAGCGGGAGGGGGCACAGATACGCAGTATTTT. Protein product: CASSLAPGLAGGGTDTQYF. Combining the CDR3 with reference TRBV7-2 and TRBJ2-3 gives the whole variable domain GAGVSQSPSNKVTEKGKDVELRCDPISGHTALYWYRQSLGQGLEFLIYFQGNSAPDKSGLPSDRFSAERTGGSVSTLTIQRTQQEDSAVYLCASSLAPGLAGGGTDTQYFGPGTRLTVL.

A few counts support this clone. The chain couples TRBV19 to TRBJ1-2; D is perhaps TRBD1 (5 bases). Germline V gene data show CDR1 as LNHDA and CDR2 as SQIVND (reference sequence). V was trimmed by 3 bases and J by 4 bases, leaving 21 bases between them. The CDR3 loop spans 17 amino acids. CDR3 sequence: CASSIQGLSGRGYGYTF. The CDR3 nucleotides read TGTGCCAGTAGTATCCAGGGTCTATCGGGTCGAGGCTATGGCTACACCTTC.

The chain links TRBV10-3 to TRBJ2-3; TRBD2 is a possible D gene (6 bases). Per the germline V gene, CDR1 is ENHRY and CDR2 is SYGVKD. The CDR3 length is 14 residues. V dropped 2 bases and J dropped 3 bases, with 9 bases sitting between them. The CDR3 bases are TGTGCCATCAGTGAGACGGGAGCAACAGATACGCAGTATTTT. It yields the protein CAISETGATDTQYF.

This chain connects TRBV19 to TRBJ2-3; perhaps TRBD2 as D (5 bases). The CDR3 runs to 16 residues. Germline CDR1 LNHDA, CDR2 SQIVND (reference sequence). The germline V and J ends were trimmed by 7 bases and 0 bases, with 17 bases remaining between them. Here the CDR3 DNA reads TGTGCCAGTACCGACCTGGGGAGCGGAAGCACAGATACGCAGTATTTT. This translates into CASTDLGSGSTDTQYF. Based on the CDR3 plus reference TRBV19 and TRBJ2-3, the full variable domain is DGGITQSPKYLFRKEGQNVTLSCEQNLNHDAMYWYRQDPGQGLRLIYYSQIVNDFQKGDIAEGYSVSREKKESFPLTVTSAQKNPTAFYLCASTDLGSGSTDTQYFGPGTRLTVL.

The chain carries TRBV27 and TRBJ1-2; perhaps TRBD1 as D (6 bases). Looked up from germline, CDR1 is MNHEY and CDR2 is SMNVEV (reference sequence). The length of the CDR3 is 15 residues. The V end was cut by 5 bases, the J end by 4 bases, with 17 bases between. CDR3 residues: CASSDRGQSGYGYTF. The CDR3 region has the DNA TGTGCCAGCAGTGACCGAGGACAGTCGGGCTATGGCTACACCTTC.

CDR3 amino acids: CASSYRVGVIGDEQYF. CDR3 DNA sequence: TGTGCCAGCAGTTACAGGGTTGGGGTAATCGGGGACGAGCAGTACTTC. The V and J genes are TRBV6-6 and TRBJ2-7, with D maybe TRBD2 (5 bases). V was shortened by 2 bases and J by 5 bases, with 19 bases between the two germline ends. The CDR3 extends over 16 amino acids. Per germline, CDR1 MNHNY and CDR2 SVGAGI (reference sequence).

The rearrangement joins TRBV3-1 (or the pseudogene TRBV3-2) to TRBJ1-1; D gene uncertain. The germline V and J ends were trimmed by 2 bases and 1 base, with 5 bases remaining between them. In germline, CDR1 is LGHDT, CDR2 YNNKEL (reference sequence). The CDR3 sequence is 13 residues long. The CDR3 reads CASSQRSNTEAFF. The CDR3 bases are TGTGCCAGCAGCCAACGGTCGAACACTGAAGCTTTCTTT.

This chain links TRBV28 with TRBJ1-2; D call uncertain. The CDR3 has 20 amino acids. The germline CDR1 and CDR2 sequences are MDHEN and SYDVKM. Trimming removed 5 bases at V and 0 bases at J, with 28 bases between. DNA for the CDR3: TGTGCCAGCAGTCGCGCCACTTCTTTAGGGAGCCGGGGAGCTAACTATGGCTACACCTTC. It yields the protein CASSRATSLGSRGANYGYTF.

This clone was observed a few times. V gene TRBV2 combines with J gene TRBJ1-2; no clear D gene. The CDR3 length is 13 residues. V was trimmed by 4 bases and J by 8 bases, leaving 14 bases between them. From germline, CDR1 is SNHLY and CDR2 FYNNEI. The CDR3 loop is CASSVRRVGGYTF. In nucleotides, the CDR3 is TGTGCCAGCAGTGTGAGGAGGGTAGGCGGCTACACCTTC.

CDR3 loop: CAWGQSRYTGELFF. CDR3 bases: TGTGCCTGGGGTCAATCGCGGTACACCGGGGAGCTGTTTTTT. The chain carries TRBV30 and TRBJ2-2; no reliable D call. Germline CDR1 GTSNPN, CDR2 SVGIG (reference sequence). V lost 5 bases to trimming and J lost 3 bases, with 13 bases between them. The CDR3 sequence is 14 residues long.

The chain employs TRBV2 and TRBJ2-1, with D unresolved. Looked up from germline, CDR1 is SNHLY and CDR2 is FYNNEI. CDR3 length: 11 amino acids. Trimming pared 3 bases from V and 9 bases from J, leaving 6 bases between. The CDR3 sequence is CASSDWAEQFF. The CDR3 DNA sequence: TGTGCCAGCAGTGATTGGGCTGAGCAGTTCTTC.

The rearrangement uses TRBV4-1 and TRBJ1-4; weak D call: TRBD1 (6 bases). V dropped 0 bases and J dropped 5 bases, with 13 bases sitting between them. Germline lookup yields CDR1 MGHRA and CDR2 YSYEKL. CDR3 length: 16 amino acids. The CDR3 DNA reads TGCGCCAGCAGCCAAGATGACTCGGGACAAAATGAAAAACTGTTTTTT. Its protein is CASSQDDSGQNEKLFF.